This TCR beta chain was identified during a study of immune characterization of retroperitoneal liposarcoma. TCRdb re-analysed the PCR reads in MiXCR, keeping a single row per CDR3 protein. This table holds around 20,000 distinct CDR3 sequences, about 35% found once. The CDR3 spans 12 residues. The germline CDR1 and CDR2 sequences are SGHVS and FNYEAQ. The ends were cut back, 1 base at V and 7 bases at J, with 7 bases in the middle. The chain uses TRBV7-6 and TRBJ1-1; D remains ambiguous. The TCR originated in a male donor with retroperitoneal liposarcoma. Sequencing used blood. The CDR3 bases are TGTGCCAGCAGCTTAGGGTCAGGTGAAGCTTTCTTT. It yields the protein CASSLGSGEAFF.